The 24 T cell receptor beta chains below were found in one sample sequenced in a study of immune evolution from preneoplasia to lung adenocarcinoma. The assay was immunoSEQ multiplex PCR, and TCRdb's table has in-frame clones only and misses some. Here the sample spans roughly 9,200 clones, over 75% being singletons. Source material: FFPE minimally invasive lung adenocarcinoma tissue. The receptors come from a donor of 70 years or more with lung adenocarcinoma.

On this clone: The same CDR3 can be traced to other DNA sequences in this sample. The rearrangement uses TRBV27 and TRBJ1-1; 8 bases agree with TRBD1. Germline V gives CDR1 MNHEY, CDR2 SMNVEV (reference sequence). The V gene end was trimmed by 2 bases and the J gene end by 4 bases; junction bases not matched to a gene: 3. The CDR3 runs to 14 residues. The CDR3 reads CASSLGQGVTEAFF. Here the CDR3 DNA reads TGTGCCAGCAGTTTAGGACAGGGAGTCACTGAAGCTTTCTTT.

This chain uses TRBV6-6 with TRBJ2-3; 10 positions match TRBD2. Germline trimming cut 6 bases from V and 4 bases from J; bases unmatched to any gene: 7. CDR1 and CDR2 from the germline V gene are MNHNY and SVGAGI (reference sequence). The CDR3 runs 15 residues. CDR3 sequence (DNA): TGTGCCAGCAGCCTAGCGGGAGCGGGCCCAGATACGCAGTATTTT. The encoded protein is CASSLAGAGPDTQYF.

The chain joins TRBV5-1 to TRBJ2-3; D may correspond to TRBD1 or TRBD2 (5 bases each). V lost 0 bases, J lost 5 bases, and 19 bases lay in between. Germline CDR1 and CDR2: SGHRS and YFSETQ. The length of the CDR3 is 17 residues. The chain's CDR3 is CASSLGGSRGAGDTQYF. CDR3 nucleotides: TGCGCCAGCAGCTTGGGAGGATCGAGAGGGGCTGGAGATACGCAGTATTTT. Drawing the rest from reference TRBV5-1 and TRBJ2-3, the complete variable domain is KAGVTQTPRYLIKTRGQQVTLSCSPISGHRSVSWYQQTPGQGLQFLFEYFSETQRNKGNFPGRFSGRQFSNSRSEMNVSTLELGDSALYLCASSLGGSRGAGDTQYFGPGTRLTVL.

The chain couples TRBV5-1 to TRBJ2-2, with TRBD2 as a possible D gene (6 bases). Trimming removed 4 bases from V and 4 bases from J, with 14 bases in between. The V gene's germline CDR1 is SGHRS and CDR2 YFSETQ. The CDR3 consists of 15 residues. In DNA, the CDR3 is TGCGCCAGCAGCCCGCAGGTCGGGAGCACCGGGGAGCTGTTTTTT. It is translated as CASSPQVGSTGELFF.

The CDR3: CASSLAFSGARVHEQFF. The CDR3 DNA is TGTGCCAGCAGCTTAGCCTTTTCGGGCGCCCGAGTCCATGAGCAGTTCTTC. The chain is built from TRBV7-2 and TRBJ2-1; D not resolved. Per germline, CDR1 SGHTA and CDR2 FQGNSA. V lost 0 bases to trimming and J lost 8 bases, with 20 bases between them. This CDR3 is built from 17 residues.

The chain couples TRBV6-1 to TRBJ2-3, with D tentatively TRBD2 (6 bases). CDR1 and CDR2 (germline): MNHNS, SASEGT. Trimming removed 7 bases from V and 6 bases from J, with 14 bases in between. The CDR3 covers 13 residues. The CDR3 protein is CASIGGTRDTQYF. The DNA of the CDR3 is TGTGCCAGCATCGGGGGTACCCGGGATACGCAGTATTTT.

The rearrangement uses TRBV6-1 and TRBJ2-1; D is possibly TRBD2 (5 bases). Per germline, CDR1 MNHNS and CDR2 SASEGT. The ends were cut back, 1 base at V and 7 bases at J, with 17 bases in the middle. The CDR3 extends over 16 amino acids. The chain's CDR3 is CASSEDSRVRRNEQFF. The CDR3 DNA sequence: TGTGCCAGCAGTGAAGATTCGAGGGTCCGTAGGAATGAGCAGTTCTTC.

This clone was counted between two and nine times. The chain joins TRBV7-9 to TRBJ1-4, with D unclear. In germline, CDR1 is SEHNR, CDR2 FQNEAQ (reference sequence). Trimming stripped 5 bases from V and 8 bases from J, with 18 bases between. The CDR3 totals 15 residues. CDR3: CASSPRTARREKLFF. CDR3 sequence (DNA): TGTGCCAGCAGCCCCCGTACAGCTCGACGAGAAAAACTGTTTTTT.

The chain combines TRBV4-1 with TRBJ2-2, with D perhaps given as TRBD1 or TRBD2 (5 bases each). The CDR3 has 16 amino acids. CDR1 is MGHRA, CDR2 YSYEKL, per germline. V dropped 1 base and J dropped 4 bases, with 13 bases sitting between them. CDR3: CASSQVVGVLTGELFF. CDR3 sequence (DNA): TGCGCCAGCAGCCAAGTGGTGGGGGTACTCACCGGGGAGCTGTTTTTT.

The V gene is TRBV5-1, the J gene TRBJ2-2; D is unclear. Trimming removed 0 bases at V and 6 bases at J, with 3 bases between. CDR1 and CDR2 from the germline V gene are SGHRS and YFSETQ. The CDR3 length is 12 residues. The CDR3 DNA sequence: TGCGCCAGCAGCTTGGGATCCGGGGAGCTGTTTTTT. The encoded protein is CASSLGSGELFF.

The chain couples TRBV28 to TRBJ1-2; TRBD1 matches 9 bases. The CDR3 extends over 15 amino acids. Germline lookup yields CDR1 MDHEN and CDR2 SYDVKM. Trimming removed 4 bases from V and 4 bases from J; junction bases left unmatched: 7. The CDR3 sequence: CASSSTGGVVYGYTF. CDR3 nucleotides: TGTGCCAGCAGTTCAACAGGGGGCGTAGTCTATGGCTACACCTTC.

CDR3 amino acids: CASSLDPSPIYGYTF. DNA for the CDR3: TGTGCCAGCAGCCTTGACCCTAGTCCCATCTATGGCTACACCTTC. This rearrangement joins TRBV7-2 to TRBJ1-2; D unclear. The germline V gene encodes CDR1 SGHTA and CDR2 FQGNSA. This CDR3 is 15 amino acids long. V gave up 5 bases and J gave up 4 bases, with 17 bases separating them.

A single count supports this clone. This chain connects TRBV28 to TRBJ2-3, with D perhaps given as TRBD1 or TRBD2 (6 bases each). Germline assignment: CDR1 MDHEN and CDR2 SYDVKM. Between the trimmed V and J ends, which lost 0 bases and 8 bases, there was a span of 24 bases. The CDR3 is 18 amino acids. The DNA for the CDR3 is TGTGCCAGCAGTTTATGGGGGGGCGGGGCCATCCCGAGGGTTACGCAGTATTTT. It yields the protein CASSLWGGGAIPRVTQYF.

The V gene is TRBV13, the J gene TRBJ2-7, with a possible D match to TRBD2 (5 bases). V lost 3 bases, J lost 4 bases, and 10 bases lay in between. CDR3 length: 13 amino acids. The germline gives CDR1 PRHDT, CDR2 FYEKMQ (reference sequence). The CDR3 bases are TGTGCCAGCAGCTTCGGGAAAGGATACGAGCAGTACTTC. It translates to CASSFGKGYEQYF.

The CDR3 here is CASSAGQRTEAFF. Here the CDR3 DNA reads TGTGCCAGCAGTGCGGGACAGAGGACTGAAGCTTTCTTT. The chain couples TRBV2 to TRBJ1-1, with 7 nucleotides matching TRBD1. Germline trimming cut 4 bases from V and 5 bases from J; bases unmatched to any gene: 4. Germline CDR1 SNHLY, CDR2 FYNNEI. This CDR3 region has 13 residues.

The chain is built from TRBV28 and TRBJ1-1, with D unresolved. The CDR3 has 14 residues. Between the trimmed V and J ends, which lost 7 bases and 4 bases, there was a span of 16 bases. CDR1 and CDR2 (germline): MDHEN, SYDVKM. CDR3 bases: TGTGCCAGCACCGGAAGGGAGACGACCACTGAAGCTTTCTTT. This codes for CASTGRETTTEAFF.

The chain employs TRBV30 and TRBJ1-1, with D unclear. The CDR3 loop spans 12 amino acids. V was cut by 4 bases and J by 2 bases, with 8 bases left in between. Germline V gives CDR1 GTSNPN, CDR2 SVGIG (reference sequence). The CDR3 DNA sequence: TGTGCCTGGACGATGGGTAACACTGAAGCTTTCTTT. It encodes CAWTMGNTEAFF.

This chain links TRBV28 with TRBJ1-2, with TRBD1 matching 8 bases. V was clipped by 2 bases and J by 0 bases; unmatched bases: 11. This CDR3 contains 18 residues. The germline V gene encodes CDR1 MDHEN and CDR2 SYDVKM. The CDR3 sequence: CASSLTGTGPYSNYGYTF. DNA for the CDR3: TGTGCCAGCAGTTTAACCGGGACAGGCCCATATTCTAACTATGGCTACACCTTC.

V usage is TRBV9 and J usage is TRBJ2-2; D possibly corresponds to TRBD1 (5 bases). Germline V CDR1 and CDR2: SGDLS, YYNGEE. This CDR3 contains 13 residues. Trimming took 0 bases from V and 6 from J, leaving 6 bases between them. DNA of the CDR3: TGTGCCAGCAGCGTAGAAGGGGCCGGGGAGCTGTTTTTT. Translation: CASSVEGAGELFF.

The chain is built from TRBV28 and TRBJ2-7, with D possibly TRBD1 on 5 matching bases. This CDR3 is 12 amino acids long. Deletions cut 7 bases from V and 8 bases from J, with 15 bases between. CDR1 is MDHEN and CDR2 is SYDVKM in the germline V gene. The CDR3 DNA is TGTGCCAGCACCCCTCCAAGGGGTAAGCAGTACTTC. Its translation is CASTPPRGKQYF.

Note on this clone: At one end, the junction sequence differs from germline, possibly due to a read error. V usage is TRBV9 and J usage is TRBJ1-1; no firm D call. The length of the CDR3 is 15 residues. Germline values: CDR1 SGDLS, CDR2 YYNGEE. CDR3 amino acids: CASSVAAEPGSETFF. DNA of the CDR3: TGTGCCAGCAGCGTAGCTGCGGAGCCAGGAAGTGAAACTTTCTTT.

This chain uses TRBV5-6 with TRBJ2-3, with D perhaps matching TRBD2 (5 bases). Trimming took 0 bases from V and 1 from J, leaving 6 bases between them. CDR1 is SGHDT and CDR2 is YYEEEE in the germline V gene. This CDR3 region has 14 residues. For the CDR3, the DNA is TGTGCCAGCAGCTTGGGGGGAGGCACAGATACGCAGTATTTT. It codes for CASSLGGGTDTQYF.

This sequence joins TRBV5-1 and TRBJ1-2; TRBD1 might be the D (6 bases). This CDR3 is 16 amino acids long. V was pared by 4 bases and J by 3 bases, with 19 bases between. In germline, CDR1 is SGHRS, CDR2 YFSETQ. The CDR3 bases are TGCGCCAGCAGCCTAGGGGCCGGGGGGCAGGACTATGGCTACACCTTC. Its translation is CASSLGAGGQDYGYTF.

This CDR3 reads CASSADRGLQPQHF. CDR3 in DNA: TGTGCCAGCAGCGCCGACAGGGGGCTTCAGCCCCAGCATTTT. This rearrangement joins TRBV9 to TRBJ1-5; 10 bases align to TRBD1. Germline CDR1 and CDR2: SGDLS and YYNGEE. The CDR3 extends over 14 amino acids. V lost 3 bases, J lost 6 bases, and 3 bases stayed unmatched.